The clone carrying this TCR beta chain was recorded many times. The antigen is unknown. The germline V gene encodes CDR1 SGHTA and CDR2 FQGNSA. The CDR3 contains 15 residues. V lost 2 bases, J lost 5 bases, and 5 bases stayed unmatched. These data are taken from a study of response to subunit inactivated influenza vaccine. Findings and caveats of the study: Few additional T cells are recruited per seasonal influenza vaccination, authors suggested.

From the RT-PCR reads, TCRdb called clonotypes with MiXCR, one entry per CDR3 protein. The data hold 490,000 or so distinct CDR3 sequences, with roughly 8.2% observed a single time. Sequences were derived from PBMCs from blood, sampled around 2 years after vaccination. The chain couples TRBV7-2 to TRBJ2-5, with 10 positions matching TRBD1. This receptor was taken from a man aged 45 to 75 who received an inactivated influenza vaccine. The CDR3 reads CASSLMGQGQETQYF. CDR3 DNA sequence: TGTGCCAGCAGCTTAATGGGACAGGGGCAGGAGACCCAGTACTTC.